One T cell receptor beta chain is described in this entry. The antigen remains undetermined. TCRdb's table, derived via immunoSEQ multiplex PCR, lists solely in-frame clones and lacks some. The table lists about 22,000 clones, 55% to 80% of them singletons. These data come from a study of CD4 T cells in relation to SARS-CoV-2 and coronaviruses. Looking at the study overall: After nine to eleven days of antigen culture, PBMC TCR beta CDR3s were sequenced.

The unexposed donors gave CD4+ T cells in about 2010-2019, prior to COVID-19. After about ten days of culture, CD4+ T cells were isolated. Unexposed-donor CD4+ T cells were probed with SARS-CoV-2 S/N and four cold-coronavirus spikes, cells permitting. Whole-study results and caveats: This crossreactivity analysis covered spike protein alone, no other viral proteins.

The origin of this receptor is a human donor in good health. The specimen sequenced was CD4+ T cells from PBMCs, cultured in vitro.

CDR3 in DNA: TGTGCCAGCAGCCAGGGGGGGACTTTTGTCCAGCCCCAGCATTTT. This encodes CASSQGGTFVQPQHF. The rearrangement links TRBV16 to TRBJ1-5, with D perhaps TRBD1 (5 bases). Trimming cost V 3 bases and J 7 bases, with 16 bases left between them. The germline V gene encodes CDR1 KGHSY and CDR2 FQNENV. CDR3 length equals 15 residues. The full variable domain, in which reference TRBV16 and TRBJ1-5 provide the parts outside the CDR3, is GEEVAQTPKHLVRGEGQKAKLYCAPIKGHSYVFWYQQVLKNEFKFLISFQNENVFDETGMPKERFSAKCLPNSPCSLEIQATKLEDSAVYFCASSQGGTFVQPQHFGDGTRLSIL.